Following are 7 T cell receptor beta chains from one sample sequenced in a study of technical replicates of blood from several donors. Assay: immunoSEQ multiplex PCR; the TCRdb copy retains only in-frame clones and omits some. The sample records tens of thousands of clones, around 92% being singletons. Sequences were obtained from T cells isolated from PBMCs. The source of these receptors is a human donor in good health. Some clones in this sample may be carry-over from other donors' samples.

The chain couples TRBV11-2 to TRBJ2-7, with a possible D match to TRBD2 (5 bases). The V gene's germline CDR1 is SGHAT and CDR2 FQNNGV. Trimming pared 5 bases from V and 6 bases from J, leaving 17 bases between. This CDR3 has 14 residues. The CDR3, as DNA: TGTGCCAGCAGCCCCGACGGAGGACCCTCCGAGCAGTACTTC. Residues: CASSPDGGPSEQYF.

This chain joins TRBV4-1 and TRBJ2-7, with a possible D match to TRBD2 (5 bases). From germline, CDR1 is MGHRA and CDR2 YSYEKL. Between the trimmed V and J ends, which lost 7 bases and 5 bases, there was a span of 21 bases. This CDR3 is 15 amino acids long. The CDR3 nucleotides read TGCGCCAGCAAAGACCCTTTTGGGAGCGGAAACGAGCAGTACTTC. It codes for CASKDPFGSGNEQYF.

The chain has TRBV10-3 and TRBJ2-1; 8 nucleotides match TRBD1. The CDR3 contains 13 residues. Per the germline V gene, CDR1 is ENHRY and CDR2 is SYGVKD. V was pared by 6 bases and J by 6 bases, with 4 bases of the junction left unmatched. The DNA for the CDR3 is TGTGCCATCAGAAAAACAGGGGGCAATGAGCAGTTCTTC. It codes for CAIRKTGGNEQFF.

V usage is TRBV9 and J usage is TRBJ2-7; 14 bases line up with TRBD2. Unmatched junction bases numbered 6, after V lost 3 bases and J lost 4 bases. The CDR3 has 16 amino acids. Looked up from germline, CDR1 is SGDLS and CDR2 is YYNGEE. CDR3 sequence reads: CASSAPGTSGSYEQYF. In DNA, the CDR3 is TGTGCCAGCAGCGCCCCCGGGACTAGCGGGAGTTACGAGCAGTACTTC.

V usage is TRBV7-6 and J usage is TRBJ2-1; 12 bases align to TRBD1. The V gene's germline CDR1 is SGHVS and CDR2 FNYEAQ. The CDR3 consists of 14 residues. Germline trimming cut 4 bases from V and 10 bases from J; bases unmatched to any gene: 5. The CDR3 sequence is CASSWGQGAVEQFF. The CDR3 region has the DNA TGTGCCAGCAGCTGGGGACAGGGGGCGGTCGAGCAGTTCTTC.

This clone showed up just once. The CDR3 DNA is TGCGCCAGCAACTCGGGGGACTCCTACGAGCAGTACTTC. Translating it yields CASNSGDSYEQYF. The chain couples TRBV5-1 to TRBJ2-7; D possibly corresponds to TRBD2 (6 bases). CDR1 is SGHRS, CDR2 YFSETQ, per germline. Trimming shortened V by 6 bases and J by 0 bases, and 10 bases separated the two germline ends. The CDR3 extends over 13 amino acids.

The chain links TRBV11-3 to TRBJ2-5, with 9 bases lining up with TRBD1. The junction had 12 bases not matched to a gene; V was cut back by 3 bases and J by 4 bases. The CDR3 runs 17 residues. CDR1 and CDR2 (germline): SGHNT, YENEEA. CDR3 coding DNA: TGTGCCAGCAGCTTCCGGGACAGGGTTCTCCCACGAGAGACCCAGTACTTC. Translated: CASSFRDRVLPRETQYF.